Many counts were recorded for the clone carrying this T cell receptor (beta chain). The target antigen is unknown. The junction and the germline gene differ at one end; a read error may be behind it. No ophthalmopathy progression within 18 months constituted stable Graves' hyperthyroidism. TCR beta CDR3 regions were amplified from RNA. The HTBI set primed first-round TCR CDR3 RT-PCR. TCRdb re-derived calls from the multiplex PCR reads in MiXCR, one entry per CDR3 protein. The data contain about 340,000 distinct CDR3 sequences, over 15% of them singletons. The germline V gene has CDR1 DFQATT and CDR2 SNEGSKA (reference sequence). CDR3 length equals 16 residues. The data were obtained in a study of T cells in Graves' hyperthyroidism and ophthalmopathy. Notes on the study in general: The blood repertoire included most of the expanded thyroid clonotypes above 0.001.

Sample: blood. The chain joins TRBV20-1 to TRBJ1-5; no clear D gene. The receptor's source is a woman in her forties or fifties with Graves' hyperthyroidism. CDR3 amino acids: CSAKVRREPGNQPQHF. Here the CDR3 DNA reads TGCAGCGCTAAGGTACGGCGGGAACCGGGGAATCAGCCCCAGCATTTT.